The 31 T cell receptor beta chains given below trace back to one sample, sequenced in a study of blood T cell repertoires in COVID-19. The table came from immunoSEQ multiplex PCR; TCRdb's copy has only in-frame clones and leaves some out. Of approximately 150,000 clones in the sample, about 83% are singletons; the top ten hold approximately 18%. What was sequenced was peripheral blood. The receptor set was obtained from a woman in her 70s who had recovered from COVID-19.

This clone occurred a few times. The chain couples TRBV4-2 to TRBJ1-3; weak D call: TRBD1 (5 bases). Germline V gene sequence: CDR1 LGHNA, CDR2 YNFKEQ. The CDR3 runs to 17 residues. The V gene lost 1 base and the J gene lost 0 bases, with 13 bases spanning the gap. CDR3: CASSQVGARDSGNTIYF. The CDR3 DNA sequence: TGTGCCAGCAGCCAAGTGGGTGCCAGGGACTCTGGAAACACCATATATTTT.

CDR3 sequence (DNA): TGTGCCAGCAGCTTAGGGGACAGGGTTCTTAATGAAAAACTGTTTTTT. Residues: CASSLGDRVLNEKLFF. V is TRBV11-2 and J is TRBJ1-4, with 9 bases lining up with TRBD1. V lost 1 base and J lost 4; bases outside the gene matches: 4. The CDR3 covers 16 residues. The germline V gene encodes CDR1 SGHAT and CDR2 FQNNGV.

V usage is TRBV10-2 and J usage is TRBJ2-1, with a tentative D call TRBD1 (6 bases). Deletions cut 2 bases from V and 5 bases from J, with 16 bases between. The CDR3 is 16 residues long. The germline V gene has CDR1 WSHSY and CDR2 SAAADI. The CDR3 DNA sequence: TGCGCCAGCAGTGAGAGGGTTGGACAGCCGGACAATGAGCAGTTCTTC. As protein: CASSERVGQPDNEQFF.

This clone was seen once. The rearrangement joins TRBV4-1 to TRBJ2-7; D gene unclear. The CDR3 consists of 15 residues. CDR1 and CDR2 from the germline V gene are MGHRA and YSYEKL. Trimming took 4 bases from V and 2 from J, leaving 15 bases between them. The CDR3 nucleotides are TGCGCCAGCAGCCCCAACGGCGCGGCTACCTACGAGCAGTACTTC. This gives the protein CASSPNGAATYEQYF.

This clone was seen a few times. This rearrangement joins TRBV5-1 to TRBJ2-1; TRBD2 matches 15 bases. This CDR3 is 18 amino acids long. Trimming took 2 bases from V and 7 from J; bases not matched to a gene: 10. Germline loops: CDR1 SGHRS, CDR2 YFSETQ. CDR3 region: CASSLVPPGTSGRNEQFF. CDR3 DNA: TGCGCCAGCAGCTTAGTTCCCCCCGGGACTAGCGGGAGGAATGAGCAGTTCTTC. Full variable domain (rest looked up from reference TRBV5-1 and TRBJ2-1): KAGVTQTPRYLIKTRGQQVTLSCSPISGHRSVSWYQQTPGQGLQFLFEYFSETQRNKGNFPGRFSGRQFSNSRSEMNVSTLELGDSALYLCASSLVPPGTSGRNEQFFGPGTRLTVL.

V usage is TRBV3-1 (or the pseudogene TRBV3-2) and J usage is TRBJ1-1; the D gene is possibly TRBD1 (6 bases). There are 15 residues in the CDR3. Germline V CDR1 and CDR2: LGHDT, YNNKEL (reference sequence). With 4 bases removed from V and 2 bases from J, the gap between germline ends came to 14 bases. The CDR3 here is CASSLRGGSNTEAFF. The CDR3 bases are TGTGCCAGCAGCCTTCGGGGGGGCAGCAACACTGAAGCTTTCTTT.

A few counts support this clone. The chain is built from TRBV27 and TRBJ1-2; D perhaps matches TRBD1 (5 bases). Per germline, CDR1 MNHEY and CDR2 SMNVEV (reference sequence). Trimming took off 6 bases at V and 4 bases at J, with 18 bases between the two ends. The CDR3 contains 15 residues. The CDR3 DNA is TGTGCCAGCAGGGGGGACGGTGGGACTCCCTATGGCTACACCTTC. Its protein product is CASRGDGGTPYGYTF.

The chain joins TRBV6-5 to TRBJ2-2; D possibly corresponds to TRBD2 (5 bases). Between the trimmed V and J ends, which lost 7 bases and 3 bases, there was a span of 12 bases. The CDR3 consists of 14 residues. Looked up from germline, CDR1 is MNHEY and CDR2 is SVGAGI. The CDR3 nucleotides read TGTGCCAGCATACGGGGTCAGCACACCGGGGAGCTGTTTTTT. The encoded protein is CASIRGQHTGELFF.

This clone was found a few times. The chain uses TRBV3-1 (or the pseudogene TRBV3-2) and TRBJ1-2; the D gene is possibly TRBD1 (6 bases). V lost 4 bases, J lost 5 bases, and 14 bases lay in between. Per the germline V gene, CDR1 is LGHDT and CDR2 is YNNKEL (reference sequence). The CDR3 spans 14 residues. DNA of the CDR3: TGTGCCAGCAGCCGGGGGGGCCAAGGGTATGGCTACACCTTC. Protein: CASSRGGQGYGYTF.

The rearrangement links TRBV19 to TRBJ1-1; perhaps TRBD1 as D (5 bases). CDR3 length: 15 residues. V was pared by 3 bases and J by 5 bases, with 16 bases between. In germline, CDR1 is LNHDA, CDR2 SQIVND (reference sequence). The CDR3 protein is CASSIRGRVGTEAFF. Written as DNA, the CDR3 is TGTGCCAGTAGTATTAGGGGCAGGGTAGGGACTGAAGCTTTCTTT.

The chain uses TRBV3-1 (or the pseudogene TRBV3-2) and TRBJ1-3; D may be TRBD1 (5 bases). V gave up 1 base and J gave up 2 bases, with 9 bases separating them. The CDR3 runs 15 residues. Per germline, CDR1 LGHDT and CDR2 YNNKEL (reference sequence). This CDR3 reads CASSQVGGTGNTIYF. The CDR3 region has the DNA TGTGCCAGCAGCCAAGTCGGGGGTACTGGAAACACCATATATTTT.

V gene TRBV7-2 combines with J gene TRBJ1-3; D unclear. Germline V CDR1 and CDR2: SGHTA, FQGNSA. Trimming cost V 3 bases and J 0 bases, with 9 bases left between them. There are 15 residues in the CDR3. This CDR3 reads CASSFYVYSGNTIYF. DNA of the CDR3: TGTGCCAGCAGCTTTTACGTCTACTCTGGAAACACCATATATTTT.

The chain uses TRBV27 and TRBJ2-7, with 8 bases identical to TRBD1. Germline values: CDR1 MNHEY, CDR2 SMNVEV (reference sequence). Trimming at V came to 5 bases and at J to 4 bases, leaving 19 bases not matched to a gene. The length of the CDR3 is 18 residues. CDR3 residues: CASSGFRGRGGLGYEQYF. The DNA of the CDR3 is TGTGCCAGCAGTGGCTTCAGGGGGCGCGGAGGCTTGGGTTACGAGCAGTACTTC.

The rearrangement uses TRBV6-5 and TRBJ1-3; D not resolved. The CDR3 totals 14 residues. The germline V gene encodes CDR1 MNHEY and CDR2 SVGAGI. The ends were cut back, 2 bases at V and 4 bases at J, with 9 bases in the middle. As DNA, the CDR3 is TGTGCCAGCAGTTACCCTGGCGGCGGAAACACCATATATTTT. Protein product: CASSYPGGGNTIYF.

The chain couples TRBV6-1 to TRBJ1-5; 7 nucleotides match TRBD1. With V trimmed by 1 base and J by 7 bases, 1 base remained unmatched. Germline-derived CDR1 and CDR2 are MNHNS and SASEGT. This CDR3 is 13 amino acids long. The CDR3 DNA reads as TGTGCCAGCAGTGAAGAGGGGGCCCAGCCCCAGCATTTT. It encodes CASSEEGAQPQHF.

The V gene is TRBV3-1 (or the pseudogene TRBV3-2), the J gene TRBJ2-1, with 7 bases aligning to TRBD1. Germline-derived CDR1 and CDR2 are LGHDT and YNNKEL (reference sequence). The CDR3 contains 15 residues. V was pared by 2 bases and J by 3 bases, with 4 bases of the junction left unmatched. CDR3 amino acids: CASSQWAGGYNEQFF. The CDR3 DNA reads TGTGCCAGCAGCCAATGGGCAGGGGGCTACAATGAGCAGTTCTTC.

The rearrangement uses TRBV7-2 and TRBJ2-1; weak D call: TRBD2 (5 bases). V lost 1 base and J lost 9, with 10 bases in between. There are 13 residues in the CDR3. Germline CDR1 SGHTA, CDR2 FQGNSA. The CDR3 loop is CASSLGGSGEQFF. CDR3 coding DNA: TGTGCCAGCAGCTTAGGTGGGAGCGGTGAGCAGTTCTTC.

This clone was observed once. V and J are TRBV7-2 and TRBJ1-2; TRBD1 matches at 7 bases. Germline CDR1 SGHTA, CDR2 FQGNSA. CDR3 length: 13 amino acids. After removal of 5 bases from V and 8 bases from J, the junction contained 8 bases not matched to a gene. The CDR3 is CASSPQTGRGYTF. The CDR3 nucleotides are TGTGCCAGCAGCCCCCAGACAGGGAGGGGCTACACCTTC.

This clone was detected only once. The chain has TRBV24-1 and TRBJ1-5; TRBD1 is a possible D gene (5 bases). The CDR3 has 15 residues. CDR1 and CDR2 (germline): KGHDR, SFDVKD. Trimming removed 7 bases from V and 5 bases from J, with 17 bases in between. The CDR3 protein is CATSLGGFGDQPQHF. The CDR3 DNA sequence: TGTGCCACCAGCCTGGGGGGGTTTGGAGATCAGCCCCAGCATTTT.

This clone was recorded only once. The chain joins TRBV18 to TRBJ2-7; tentative D call: TRBD1 (6 bases). Germline-derived CDR1 and CDR2 are KGHSH and LQKENI. Trimming shortened V by 0 bases and J by 0 bases, and 12 bases separated the two germline ends. The CDR3 consists of 16 residues. The DNA for the CDR3 is TGTGCCAGCTCACCACCCCTGGGGGCGAGCTCCTACGAGCAGTACTTC. This codes for CASSPPLGASSYEQYF.

The rearrangement links TRBV7-8 to TRBJ2-5, with a weak D call TRBD2 (7 bases). Between the trimmed V and J ends, which lost 8 bases and 1 base, there was a span of 14 bases. This CDR3 spans 14 amino acids. CDR1 and CDR2 (germline): SGHVS, FQNEAQ. The CDR3 coding sequence is TGTGCCAGCCGGGGGGCGGGCTTCCAAGAGACCCAGTACTTC. This encodes CASRGAGFQETQYF.

This chain links TRBV27 with TRBJ1-1; possible D gene TRBD1, 5 bases. V shed 3 bases and J shed 3 bases, with 20 bases lying between them. The CDR3 is 17 amino acids. Germline V CDR1 and CDR2: MNHEY, SMNVEV (reference sequence). CDR3 protein: CASSLGPGQGLYTEAFF. CDR3 nucleotides: TGTGCCAGCAGTTTGGGGCCCGGGCAGGGACTTTACACTGAAGCTTTCTTT.

The rearrangement uses TRBV7-9 and TRBJ1-2, with 9 bases aligning to TRBD1. This CDR3 is 17 amino acids long. Germline CDR1 is SEHNR and CDR2 is FQNEAQ (reference sequence). Trimming took 6 bases from V and 3 from J; bases not matched to a gene: 14. As DNA, the CDR3 is TGTGCCAGCAGACCACCATCCGGGACAGGGCCGGACTATGGCTACACCTTC. Protein: CASRPPSGTGPDYGYTF.

This clone occurred once. The chain has TRBV5-1 and TRBJ1-3; a weak D match, TRBD1 (5 bases). Germline CDR1 SGHRS, CDR2 YFSETQ. V lost 0 bases to trimming and J lost 2 bases, with 9 bases between them. This CDR3 comprises 15 residues. CDR3 DNA sequence: TGCGCCAGCAGCTTGGAGGTGACAGCTGGAAACACCATATATTTT. Its translation: CASSLEVTAGNTIYF.

This clone was found once. The rearrangement joins TRBV24-1 to TRBJ2-1; 7 bases line up with TRBD1. V trimming: 7 bases; J trimming: 4 bases; junction bases outside the gene matches: 18. Per germline, CDR1 KGHDR and CDR2 SFDVKD. The CDR3 has 18 residues. CDR3 sequence (DNA): TGTGCCACCAGCCCAGGGGGATGGGGCTCGCACGAGTACAATGAGCAGTTCTTC. It is translated as CATSPGGWGSHEYNEQFF.

This clone was picked up a small number of times. The V and J genes are TRBV5-4 and TRBJ2-3; possible D gene TRBD1, 7 bases. The V gene lost 2 bases and the J gene lost 1 base, with 11 bases spanning the gap. Germline CDR1 SGHNT, CDR2 YYREEE (reference sequence). The CDR3 sequence is 15 residues long. CDR3 sequence (DNA): TGTGCCAGCAGCTTCGGCAGGGGGGGCACAGATACGCAGTATTTT. It specifies CASSFGRGGTDTQYF.

The CDR3 reads CASRYPPRSPSGANVLTF. In nucleotides, the CDR3 is TGTGCCAGCAGATATCCCCCGCGGAGCCCTTCTGGGGCCAACGTCCTGACTTTC. This chain connects TRBV5-5 to TRBJ2-6; D remains ambiguous. CDR1 is SGHKS and CDR2 is YYEKEE in the germline V gene (reference sequence). The CDR3 is 18 amino acids. The ends were cut back, 5 bases at V and 1 base at J, with 19 bases in the middle.

V and J are TRBV30 and TRBJ1-2; tentatively, D is TRBD1 (5 bases). The ends were cut back, 3 bases at V and 1 base at J, with 12 bases in the middle. Germline loops: CDR1 GTSNPN, CDR2 SVGIG (reference sequence). The CDR3 consists of 14 residues. CDR3 protein: CAWRPKDNNYGYTF. As DNA, the CDR3 is TGTGCCTGGAGGCCGAAGGACAATAACTATGGCTACACCTTC.

The V gene is TRBV2, the J gene TRBJ1-4; no reliable D call. This CDR3 has 14 amino acids. V was cut by 3 bases and J by 8 bases, with 13 bases left in between. Germline lookup yields CDR1 SNHLY and CDR2 FYNNEI. CDR3 amino acids: CASSDARSWEKLFF. For the CDR3, the DNA is TGTGCCAGCAGTGACGCCAGAAGTTGGGAAAAACTGTTTTTT.

This clone is a singleton in its sample. This sequence joins TRBV6-5 and TRBJ1-1; D not resolved. The CDR3 loop spans 12 amino acids. Trimming left V 6 bases short and J 5 bases short, with 10 bases between. Germline V CDR1 and CDR2: MNHEY, SVGAGI. Here the CDR3 reads CASSRANTEAFF. In DNA form, the CDR3 reads TGTGCCAGCAGCCGCGCAAATACTGAAGCTTTCTTT.

The chain uses TRBV7-9 and TRBJ2-2; TRBD2 is a possible D gene (6 bases). CDR1 SEHNR and CDR2 FQNEAQ come from the germline V gene (reference sequence). This CDR3 has 16 residues. Deletions cut 4 bases from V and 4 bases from J, with 16 bases between. CDR3 in DNA: TGTGCCAGCAGCTGGGGTCCCGGCGGGGCCACCGGGGAGCTGTTTTTT. This gives the protein CASSWGPGGATGELFF.